The 29 T cell receptor beta chains below all came from one sample that was sequenced in a study of blood T cell repertoires in COVID-19. Profiled with immunoSEQ multiplex PCR; TCRdb holds only in-frame clones, not every one. Of roughly 160,000 clones in the sample, approximately 86% were seen once. The sequencing input was peripheral blood. These TCRs come from a woman older than 75 with COVID-19, enrolled during active disease.

Here the CDR3 DNA reads TGTGCCAGCAGCCCTACGGGACTAGCGGGAGTCACAGATACGCAGTATTTT. Translation gives CASSPTGLAGVTDTQYF. The chain couples TRBV28 to TRBJ2-3; TRBD2 matches 14 bases. V lost 6 bases, J lost 2 bases, and 7 bases stayed unmatched. CDR1 and CDR2 (germline): MDHEN, SYDVKM. The CDR3 spans 17 residues.

V and J are TRBV5-4 and TRBJ1-1; D gene unclear. The CDR3 is made up of 16 amino acids. Between the trimmed V and J ends, which lost 3 bases and 0 bases, there was a span of 15 bases. CDR1 and CDR2 (germline): SGHNT, YYREEE (reference sequence). In DNA, the CDR3 is TGTGCCAGCAGCTCCACCGGGGTCCTCATGAACACTGAAGCTTTCTTT. Translating gives CASSSTGVLMNTEAFF.

The V and J genes are TRBV6-4 and TRBJ1-1; D unresolved. V shed 6 bases and J shed 5 bases, with 10 bases lying between them. The V gene's germline CDR1 is MRHNA and CDR2 SNTAGT. The CDR3 is made up of 12 amino acids. The CDR3 nucleotides are TGTGCCAGCAGGGAGTTCGGAACTGAAGCTTTCTTT. Translation: CASREFGTEAFF.

The sample holds a few counts of this clone. This chain uses TRBV18 with TRBJ1-1, with unresolved D. Germline CDR1 reads KGHSH; CDR2 reads LQKENI. CDR3 length: 12 residues. V lost 2 bases and J lost 11, with 12 bases in between. The CDR3 spells CASSPNSGRAFF. CDR3 bases: TGTGCCAGCTCACCAAACAGCGGGAGGGCTTTCTTT.

V is TRBV5-1 and J is TRBJ1-4, with D possibly matching TRBD1 (5 bases). Trimming took off 0 bases at V and 0 bases at J, with 9 bases between the two ends. The germline V gene encodes CDR1 SGHRS and CDR2 YFSETQ. This CDR3 has 16 amino acids. CDR3 region: CASSLGQGTTNEKLFF. For the CDR3, the DNA is TGCGCCAGCAGCTTGGGGCAGGGAACAACTAATGAAAAACTGTTTTTT. The variable domain in full, with the rest retrieved from reference TRBV5-1 and TRBJ1-4, is KAGVTQTPRYLIKTRGQQVTLSCSPISGHRSVSWYQQTPGQGLQFLFEYFSETQRNKGNFPGRFSGRQFSNSRSEMNVSTLELGDSALYLCASSLGQGTTNEKLFFGSGTQLSVL.

The V call is TRBV5-8, the J call TRBJ2-2; D is perhaps TRBD2 (6 bases). V gave up 3 bases and J gave up 5 bases, with 11 bases separating them. Germline lookup yields CDR1 SGHTS and CDR2 YDEGEE. The CDR3 is 14 amino acids. CDR3 loop: CASSSGLITGELFF. CDR3 bases: TGTGCCAGCAGCTCGGGACTGATAACCGGGGAGCTGTTTTTT.

The V call is TRBV12-3 or TRBV12-4, the J call TRBJ2-3, with D unclear. With 4 bases removed from V and 4 bases from J, the gap between germline ends came to 6 bases. The CDR3 contains 12 residues. Here the CDR3 reads CASSSPADTQYF. The CDR3 DNA reads as TGTGCCAGCAGTTCTCCAGCAGATACGCAGTATTTT.

The gene calls are TRBV3-1 (or the pseudogene TRBV3-2) and TRBJ1-5; unclear D gene. Trimming pared 11 bases from V and 3 bases from J, leaving 5 bases between. CDR1 LGHDT and CDR2 YNNKEL come from the germline V gene (reference sequence). This CDR3 has 10 amino acids. The CDR3 region is CAFLNQPQHF. The CDR3 region has the DNA TGTGCCTTCCTCAATCAGCCCCAGCATTTT.

The chain uses TRBV19 and TRBJ2-7; 10 nucleotides match TRBD1. The V gene's germline CDR1 is LNHDA and CDR2 SQIVND (reference sequence). The CDR3 is made up of 15 amino acids. J was trimmed by 6 bases and V by 5 bases; bases with no gene match: 10. The CDR3 is CASSPPPRTGGEQYF. In DNA form, the CDR3 reads TGTGCCAGTAGTCCCCCGCCTCGGACAGGGGGCGAGCAGTACTTC.

The CDR3 reads CASGDREGQPQHF. In nucleotides, the CDR3 is TGTGCCAGCGGGGACAGGGAAGGTCAGCCCCAGCATTTT. The chain links TRBV7-9 to TRBJ1-5; 9 bases agree with TRBD1. Germline CDR1 and CDR2: SEHNR and FQNEAQ (reference sequence). This CDR3 is 13 amino acids long. V lost 8 bases to trimming and J lost 6 bases; unmatched junction nucleotides: 5.

The V call is TRBV3-1 (or the pseudogene TRBV3-2), the J call TRBJ2-5; 10 bases align to TRBD1. V dropped 1 base and J dropped 2; count of bases not matched to a gene: 4. Germline lookup yields CDR1 LGHDT and CDR2 YNNKEL (reference sequence). The CDR3 extends over 16 amino acids. The CDR3 reads CASSQGGQGRQETQYF. The CDR3 nucleotides read TGTGCCAGCAGCCAAGGGGGACAGGGGCGGCAAGAGACCCAGTACTTC.

This sequence joins TRBV28 and TRBJ1-1, with 8 bases aligning to TRBD1. Trimming cost V 4 bases and J 1 base; bases outside gene matches: 5. Looked up from germline, CDR1 is MDHEN and CDR2 is SYDVKM. This CDR3 has 15 amino acids. As DNA, the CDR3 is TGTGCCAGCAGTTCCGCCGGACAGGGGAACACTGAAGCTTTCTTT. Residues: CASSSAGQGNTEAFF.

V is TRBV2 and J is TRBJ1-4; D unclear. This CDR3 is built from 14 residues. Germline CDR1 reads SNHLY; CDR2 reads FYNNEI. The ends were cut back, 4 bases at V and 8 bases at J, with 14 bases in the middle. The CDR3, as DNA: TGTGCCAGCAGTGCCGGAGCGAGAGAAGAAAAACTGTTTTTT. Translation: CASSAGAREEKLFF.

V is TRBV28 and J is TRBJ1-2, with D maybe TRBD1 (6 bases). Germline CDR1 MDHEN, CDR2 SYDVKM. The CDR3 is 14 residues long. Trimming cost V 3 bases and J 1 base, with 9 bases left between them. This CDR3 reads CASSLGARNYGYTF. The CDR3 nucleotides are TGTGCCAGCAGTTTGGGGGCCCGTAACTATGGCTACACCTTC.

This sequence joins TRBV24-1 and TRBJ2-5; 11 bases match TRBD1. The CDR3 spans 16 residues. V was pared by 4 bases and J by 4 bases, with 7 bases of the junction left unmatched. Germline V gene data show CDR1 as KGHDR and CDR2 as SFDVKD. The CDR3 nucleotides read TGTGCCACCAGTGAGGCGGACAGGGGGCGAGGAGAGACCCAGTACTTC. Protein: CATSEADRGRGETQYF.

V is TRBV19 and J is TRBJ2-3; 8 nucleotides agree with TRBD1. Germline V gene data show CDR1 as LNHDA and CDR2 as SQIVND (reference sequence). The CDR3 length is 16 residues. J gave up 0 bases and V 4 bases, and 6 bases lay outside the gene matches. CDR3 bases: TGTGCCAGTAGTACGACAGGGGCCGTGAGCACAGATACGCAGTATTTT. The encoded protein is CASSTTGAVSTDTQYF.

The chain combines TRBV6-1 with TRBJ1-1, with 10 positions matching TRBD1. Per the germline V gene, CDR1 is MNHNS and CDR2 is SASEGT. J lost 11 bases, V lost 0 bases, and 3 bases had no gene match. The CDR3 has 13 amino acids. As DNA, the CDR3 is TGTGCCAGCAGTGAAGCGGGACAGGGGCTGGCTTTCTTT. It translates to CASSEAGQGLAFF.

The CDR3 reads CASRTWDGYTF. DNA for the CDR3: TGTGCCAGCAGGACTTGGGATGGCTACACCTTC. The chain employs TRBV21-1 and TRBJ1-2. TRBV21-1 is noted as a pseudogene. CDR3 length equals 11 residues.

As to this clone: The junction shows a germline mismatch at one end, possibly a read error. This chain connects TRBV29-1 to TRBJ1-3, with D perhaps matching TRBD1 (6 bases). The CDR3 spans 13 residues. The germline V gene encodes CDR1 SQVTM and CDR2 ANQGSEA. CDR3 in amino acids: CSAEQGSGNTIYF. CDR3 nucleotides: TGCAGCGCTGAACAGGGCTCTGGAAACACCATATATTTT.

This clone was seen more than once but under ten times. Other DNA sequences within the sample encode an identical CDR3. J is TRBJ1-1 and V is TRBV6-6; D unclear. CDR1 is MNHNY, CDR2 SVGAGI, per germline (reference sequence). The CDR3 has 13 amino acids. Trimming took off 0 bases at V and 4 bases at J, with 6 bases between the two ends. CDR3 coding DNA: TGTGCCAGCAGTTACTCGACGGGCACTGAAGCTTTCTTT. Residues: CASSYSTGTEAFF.

This chain connects TRBV5-1 to TRBJ1-3, with D tentatively TRBD1 (6 bases). Germline assignment: CDR1 SGHRS and CDR2 YFSETQ. V dropped 4 bases and J dropped 8 bases, with 16 bases sitting between them. The CDR3 has 14 amino acids. The CDR3 nucleotides read TGCGCCAGCAGCCCATGGGACATGAAGGACACCATATATTTT. Protein: CASSPWDMKDTIYF. Supplemented by reference TRBV5-1 and TRBJ1-3, the full variable domain reads KAGVTQTPRYLIKTRGQQVTLSCSPISGHRSVSWYQQTPGQGLQFLFEYFSETQRNKGNFPGRFSGRQFSNSRSEMNVSTLELGDSALYLCASSPWDMKDTIYFGEGSWLTVV.

The V call is TRBV24-1, the J call TRBJ2-5, with TRBD2 matching over 8 bases. The CDR3 has 15 residues. The germline V gene has CDR1 KGHDR and CDR2 SFDVKD. J lost 5 bases, V lost 3 bases, and 7 bases had no gene match. In DNA, the CDR3 is TGTGCCACCAGTGATGCGGCGGGGGGACGGGAGACCCAGTACTTC. Protein product: CATSDAAGGRETQYF.

CDR3 loop: CASSFWRLALVETQYF. The CDR3 coding sequence is TGTGCCAGCAGCTTTTGGAGACTAGCCCTGGTTGAGACCCAGTACTTC. The V and J genes are TRBV7-8 and TRBJ2-5; 7 positions match TRBD2. Unmatched junction bases numbered 12, after V lost 3 bases and J lost 5 bases. Germline V gives CDR1 SGHVS, CDR2 FQNEAQ. The CDR3 is 16 amino acids.

The chain recombines TRBV25-1 with TRBJ1-1; D gene unclear. V was pared by 7 bases and J by 7 bases, with 10 bases between. Per germline, CDR1 MGHDK and CDR2 SYGVNS. The CDR3 has 11 residues. DNA for the CDR3: TGTGCCAGCATCCGAGAGGGTGAAGCTTTCTTT. Protein sequence: CASIREGEAFF.

J is TRBJ1-1 and V is TRBV7-3, with 8 bases identical to TRBD1. J lost 4 bases, V lost 3 bases, and 1 base had no gene match. The CDR3 totals 13 residues. Germline CDR1 is SGHTA and CDR2 is FQGTGA. Here the CDR3 reads CASSFGQGTEAFF. Written as DNA, the CDR3 is TGTGCCAGCAGCTTTGGACAGGGCACTGAAGCTTTCTTT. The full variable domain, its missing parts supplied by reference TRBV7-3 and TRBJ1-1, is GAGVSQTPSNKVTEKGKYVELRCDPISGHTALYWYRQSLGQGPEFLIYFQGTGAADDSGLPNDRFFAVRPEGSVSTLKIQRTERGDSAVYLCASSFGQGTEAFFGQGTRLTVV.

This clone has a handful of counts. The chain carries TRBV28 and TRBJ1-5; D unresolved. V shed 6 bases and J shed 9 bases, with 21 bases lying between them. CDR1 is MDHEN, CDR2 SYDVKM, per germline. This CDR3 region has 15 residues. The CDR3 reads CASSPLTAHRGPQHF. The CDR3 DNA follows: TGTGCCAGCAGCCCTCTTACAGCTCATCGGGGGCCCCAGCATTTT.

The chain carries TRBV3-1 (or the pseudogene TRBV3-2) and TRBJ2-1; 15 bases align to TRBD2. CDR3 length: 17 residues. With 4 bases clipped from V and 7 bases from J, the junction kept 8 bases outside the gene matches. The germline V gene encodes CDR1 LGHDT and CDR2 YNNKEL (reference sequence). CDR3 nucleotides: TGTGCCAGCAGCCGTGCCGGGACTAGCGGGAGGTTGAATGAGCAGTTCTTC. As protein: CASSRAGTSGRLNEQFF.

This rearrangement joins TRBV4-1 to TRBJ1-6; 10 bases line up with TRBD1. The CDR3 runs 16 residues. V lost 4 bases and J lost 7; bases outside the gene matches: 7. Germline loops: CDR1 MGHRA, CDR2 YSYEKL. CDR3 in amino acids: CASSPGSGQGNSPLHF. For the CDR3, the DNA is TGCGCCAGCAGCCCGGGCTCGGGACAGGGGAATTCACCCCTCCACTTT.

The rearrangement uses TRBV19 and TRBJ2-4; D is possibly TRBD2 (6 bases). There are 14 residues in the CDR3. Looked up from germline, CDR1 is LNHDA and CDR2 is SQIVND (reference sequence). V gave up 6 bases and J gave up 15 bases, with 24 bases separating them. CDR3 sequence: CASSPTLTGGTLYF. The CDR3 nucleotides are TGTGCCAGTAGCCCCACGCTAACCGGCGGGACTTTGTACTTC.